This T cell receptor beta chain was identified during a study of blood T cell repertoires in COVID-19 (dated by TCRdb to 2018 to 2020). Regarding the study in general: Samples covering the acute and convalescent phases of COVID-19 were provided by collaborators in the United States, Italy and Spain. The prospective study material was composed of cDNA or gDNA derived from T cells, B-cell-depleted T cells, or PBMCs. Deeply sampled blood TCRbeta repertoires from subjects exposed to, actively infected with, or recovered from COVID-19 were included in the dataset. A freely available public database, intended as a resource for researchers studying the immune response to SARS-CoV-2, is where the repertoires were released. Samples came from the ongoing ImmuneRACE study (first 160 participants) plus 1,254 subjects from 6 global collaborators. A de-identified subject ID, COVID-19 status, age in years and sex were almost always included in the sample metadata. HLA class I and class II types, where available, came from metadata supplied by the sample provider rather than from assay-based typing. Study-level results and caveats: The amount of clinical and demographic metadata varied by source and participant and was provided uncurated.

Collaborating institutions collected whole blood in K2EDTA tubes following their own protocols. For TCRbeta analysis, collaborator samples were shipped as frozen whole blood, as isolated PBMCs, or as DNA extracted from either sample type. Relative to germline, V is 2 bases shorter and J is 0 bases shorter, with 8 bases between their ends. CDR1 and CDR2 are read off the germline V gene as SGHVS and FNYEAQ. The CDR3 numbers 15 residues from cysteine through phenylalanine. Kept here is only the CDR3 DNA, which spans 45 bases and is read in frame from base 1. TCRbeta CDR3 regions were amplified from genomic DNA using the immunoSEQ Assay, a bias-controlled multiplex PCR. The authors' pipeline ran thus. Within the assay, amplification of reference gene primers was used to estimate how many nucleated cells each sample contained. To quantify the absolute abundance of each unique TCRbeta CDR3 rearrangement, sequence reads were collapsed and filtered. For each sample, productive Simpson clonality was calculated as the square root of Simpson's diversity index over productive rearrangements. Entries here come from immuneACCESS through TCRdb and include only in-frame sequences with V and J called. Some clones fail to appear in such tables; in the studies checked, an unresolved V gene covers under half of the shortfall, and the cause of the remainder is unknown. That table furnishes V, J and clone size, whereas the DNA furnished D and trimming. Counted in this sample were 150,000 to 200,000 clones; about 88% of them appeared once. The leading ten clones occupy less than 3% of the sample.

Concerning this clone itself: Its binding antigen is unknown. No per-base quality is available; no much larger clone lies one base away.

Sequences were obtained from peripheral blood. The rearranged segments are TRBV7-6 and TRBJ1-5, with no D gene named confidently. The receptor's source is a woman aged 25 to 45 with active or convalescent COVID-19. The CDR3 in this case is CASSLQADSNQPQHF. The nucleotide sequence is TGTGCCAGCAGCTTACAGGCAGATAGCAATCAGCCCCAGCATTTT.